This T cell receptor (beta chain) was captured by sequencing in a study of OX40 agonist ivuxolimab in advanced cancers. Study information: Across the patients, intravenous ivuxolimab was delivered every 2 weeks at 0.01 to 10 mg/kg. Overall study findings and caveats: The study found that CD8+ T cells averaged more expanded clones than CD4+. Blood T cells, both CD4+ and CD8+, expanded clonally by week 6 at 0.1 to 3.0 mg/kg. Antigen specificity remained undetermined for the expanded peripheral T cells.

The CDR3 length is 14 residues. The V and J ends lost 6 bases and 0 bases respectively, with 12 bases between them. CDR1 is MNHNS and CDR2 is SASEGT in the germline V gene. As regards this clone: What it binds is unknown.

Only in-frame clones appear in the TCRdb table, and some are missing; sequencing was by immunoSEQ multiplex PCR. This table has 75,000 to 95,000 clones, 87% appearing once. This clonotype was sampled from an adult with an advanced solid tumor such as melanoma, head and neck, liver or kidney cancer. This chain connects TRBV6-1 to TRBJ2-7; perhaps TRBD2 as D (5 bases). Sequenced material: CD4+ or CD8+ T cells sorted from blood, taken in a trial of the OX40 agonist ivuxolimab. CDR3 residues: CASRARGFSYEQYF. CDR3 coding DNA: TGTGCCAGCAGGGCACGGGGTTTCTCCTACGAGCAGTACTTC.